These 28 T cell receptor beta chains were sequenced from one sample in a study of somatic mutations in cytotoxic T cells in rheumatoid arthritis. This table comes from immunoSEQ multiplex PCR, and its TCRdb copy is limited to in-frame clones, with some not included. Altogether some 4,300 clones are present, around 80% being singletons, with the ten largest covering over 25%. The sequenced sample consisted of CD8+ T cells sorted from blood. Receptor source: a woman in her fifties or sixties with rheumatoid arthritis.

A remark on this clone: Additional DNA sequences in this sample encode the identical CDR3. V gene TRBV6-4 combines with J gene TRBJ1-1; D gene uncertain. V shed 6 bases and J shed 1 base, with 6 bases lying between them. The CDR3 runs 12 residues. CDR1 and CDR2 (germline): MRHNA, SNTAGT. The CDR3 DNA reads TGTGCCAGCAGCCCCGGGAACACTGAAGCTTTCTTT. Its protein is CASSPGNTEAFF.

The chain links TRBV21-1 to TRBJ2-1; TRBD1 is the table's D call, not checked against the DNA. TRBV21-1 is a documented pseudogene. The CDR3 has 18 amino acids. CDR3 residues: CASSSKSGGTGHVDEQFF. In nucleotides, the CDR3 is TGTGCCAGCAGCAGTAAAAGCGGAGGGACAGGGCATGTGGATGAGCAGTTCTTC.

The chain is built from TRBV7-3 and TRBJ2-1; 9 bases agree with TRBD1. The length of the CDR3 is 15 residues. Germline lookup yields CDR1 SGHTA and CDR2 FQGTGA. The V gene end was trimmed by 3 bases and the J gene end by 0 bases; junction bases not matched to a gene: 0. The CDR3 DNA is TGTGCCAGCAGCTTGGACAGGGGCTCCTACAATGAGCAGTTCTTC. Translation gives CASSLDRGSYNEQFF.

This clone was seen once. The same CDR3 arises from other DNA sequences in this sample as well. CDR3 loop: CASSLEPPGTEAFF. In DNA, the CDR3 is TGTGCCAGCAGCTTGGAACCCCCGGGCACTGAAGCTTTCTTT. The V gene is TRBV7-9, the J gene TRBJ1-1; D ambiguous. The length of the CDR3 is 14 residues. CDR1 and CDR2 from the germline V gene are SEHNR and FQNEAQ (reference sequence). V was trimmed by 3 bases and J by 4 bases, leaving 12 bases between them.

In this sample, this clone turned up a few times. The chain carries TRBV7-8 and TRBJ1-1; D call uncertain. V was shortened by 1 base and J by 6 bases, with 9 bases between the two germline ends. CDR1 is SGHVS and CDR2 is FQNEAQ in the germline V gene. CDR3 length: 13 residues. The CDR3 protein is CASSLDTRAEAFF. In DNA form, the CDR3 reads TGTGCCAGCAGCTTAGATACTAGGGCTGAAGCTTTCTTT.

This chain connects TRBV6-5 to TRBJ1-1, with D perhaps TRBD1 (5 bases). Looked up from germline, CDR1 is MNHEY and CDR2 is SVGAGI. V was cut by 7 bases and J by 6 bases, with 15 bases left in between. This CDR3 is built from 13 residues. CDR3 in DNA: TGTGCCAGCACCAAGACAGTCGTCGCTGAAGCTTTCTTT. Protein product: CASTKTVVAEAFF.

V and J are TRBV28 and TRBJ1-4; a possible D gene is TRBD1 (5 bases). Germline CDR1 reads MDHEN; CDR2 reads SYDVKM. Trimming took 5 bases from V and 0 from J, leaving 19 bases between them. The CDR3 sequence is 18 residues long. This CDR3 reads CASSQSPQQGPTNEKLFF. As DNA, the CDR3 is TGTGCCAGCAGTCAAAGCCCACAGCAGGGCCCAACTAATGAAAAACTGTTTTTT.

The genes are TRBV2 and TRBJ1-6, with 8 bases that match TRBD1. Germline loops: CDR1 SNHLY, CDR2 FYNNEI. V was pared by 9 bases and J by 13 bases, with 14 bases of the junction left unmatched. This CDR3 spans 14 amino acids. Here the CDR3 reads CARKDRNRGEPLHF. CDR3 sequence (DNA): TGTGCCAGAAAGGATAGGAACAGGGGGGAGCCCCTCCACTTT.

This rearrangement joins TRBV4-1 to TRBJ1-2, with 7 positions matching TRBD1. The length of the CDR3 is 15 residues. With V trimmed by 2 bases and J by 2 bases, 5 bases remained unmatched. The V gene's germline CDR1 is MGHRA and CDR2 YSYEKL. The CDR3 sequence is CASSQQGQLNYGYTF. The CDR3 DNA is TGCGCCAGCAGCCAACAGGGACAGCTAAACTATGGCTACACCTTC.

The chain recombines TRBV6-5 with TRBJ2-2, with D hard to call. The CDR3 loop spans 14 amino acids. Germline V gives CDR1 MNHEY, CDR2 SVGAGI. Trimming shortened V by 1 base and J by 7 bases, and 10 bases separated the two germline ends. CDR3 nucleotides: TGTGCCAGCAGTTACTTTATAGCTGGCGGGGAGCTGTTTTTT. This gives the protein CASSYFIAGGELFF.

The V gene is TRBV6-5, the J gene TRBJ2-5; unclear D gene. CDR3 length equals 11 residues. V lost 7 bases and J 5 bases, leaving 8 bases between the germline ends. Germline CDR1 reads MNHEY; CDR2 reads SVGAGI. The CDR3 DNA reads TGTGCCAGCATGGAGTCGGAGACCCAGTACTTC. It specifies CASMESETQYF.

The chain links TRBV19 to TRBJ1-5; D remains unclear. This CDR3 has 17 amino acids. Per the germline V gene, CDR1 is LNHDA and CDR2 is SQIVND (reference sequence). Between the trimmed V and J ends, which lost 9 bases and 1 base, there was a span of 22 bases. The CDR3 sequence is CASRTPGEGESNQPQHF. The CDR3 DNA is TGTGCCAGCCGGACCCCTGGGGAGGGCGAGAGCAATCAGCCCCAGCATTTT.

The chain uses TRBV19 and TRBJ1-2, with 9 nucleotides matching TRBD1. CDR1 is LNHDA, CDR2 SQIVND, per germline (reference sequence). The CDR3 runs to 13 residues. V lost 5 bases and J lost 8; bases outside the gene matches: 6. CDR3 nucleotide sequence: TGTGCCAGTAGTCCCGGGACAGGGATCGGCTACACCTTC. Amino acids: CASSPGTGIGYTF.

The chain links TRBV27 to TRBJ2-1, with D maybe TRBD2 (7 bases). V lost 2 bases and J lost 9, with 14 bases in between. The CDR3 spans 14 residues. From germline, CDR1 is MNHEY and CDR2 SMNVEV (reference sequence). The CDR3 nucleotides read TGTGCCAGCAGTTTAGGGGGGGCCTACGGTGAGCAGTTCTTC. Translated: CASSLGGAYGEQFF.

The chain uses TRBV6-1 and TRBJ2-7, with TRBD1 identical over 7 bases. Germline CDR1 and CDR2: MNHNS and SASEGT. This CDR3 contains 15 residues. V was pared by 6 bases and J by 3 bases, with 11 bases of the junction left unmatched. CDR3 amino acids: CASRPDRADLYEQYF. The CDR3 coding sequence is TGTGCCAGCAGACCCGACAGGGCTGATCTCTACGAGCAGTACTTC.

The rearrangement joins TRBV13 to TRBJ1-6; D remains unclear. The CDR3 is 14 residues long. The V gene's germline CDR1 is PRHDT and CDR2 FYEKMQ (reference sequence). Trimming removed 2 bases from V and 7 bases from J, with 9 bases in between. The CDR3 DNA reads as TGTGCCAGCAGCTTAATGAGGGAGAATTCACCCCTCCACTTT. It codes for CASSLMRENSPLHF.

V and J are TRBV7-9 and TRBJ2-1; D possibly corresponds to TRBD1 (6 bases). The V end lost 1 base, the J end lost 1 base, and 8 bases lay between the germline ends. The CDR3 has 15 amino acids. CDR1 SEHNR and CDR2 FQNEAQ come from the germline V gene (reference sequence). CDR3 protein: CASSLEGTSYNEQFF. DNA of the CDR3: TGTGCCAGCAGCTTAGAGGGGACATCCTACAATGAGCAGTTCTTC.

CDR3 sequence (DNA): TGTGCCAGCAGCCCCAGCAGCGGGGGGAGGGCAGATACGCAGTATTTT. Residues: CASSPSSGGRADTQYF. The chain has TRBV28 and TRBJ2-3, with 9 bases lining up with TRBD2. Per the germline V gene, CDR1 is MDHEN and CDR2 is SYDVKM. CDR3 length: 16 amino acids. The junction had 11 bases not matched to a gene; V was cut back by 6 bases and J by 4 bases.

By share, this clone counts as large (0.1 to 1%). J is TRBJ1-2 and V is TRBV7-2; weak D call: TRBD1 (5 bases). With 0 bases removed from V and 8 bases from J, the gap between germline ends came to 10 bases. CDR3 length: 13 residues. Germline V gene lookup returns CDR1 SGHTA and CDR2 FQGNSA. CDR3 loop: CASSLALRGGYTF. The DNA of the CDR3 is TGTGCCAGCAGCTTAGCGCTTAGGGGCGGCTACACCTTC. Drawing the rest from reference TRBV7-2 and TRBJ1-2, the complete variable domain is GAGVSQSPSNKVTEKGKDVELRCDPISGHTALYWYRQSLGQGLEFLIYFQGNSAPDKSGLPSDRFSAERTGGSVSTLTIQRTQQEDSAVYLCASSLALRGGYTFGSGTRLTVV.

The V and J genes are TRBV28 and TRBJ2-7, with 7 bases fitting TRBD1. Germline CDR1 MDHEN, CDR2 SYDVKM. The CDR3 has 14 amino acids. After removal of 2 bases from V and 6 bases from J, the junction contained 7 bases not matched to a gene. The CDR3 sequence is CASSLDETGSEQYF. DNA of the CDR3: TGTGCCAGCAGTTTAGATGAGACAGGGTCCGAGCAGTACTTC.

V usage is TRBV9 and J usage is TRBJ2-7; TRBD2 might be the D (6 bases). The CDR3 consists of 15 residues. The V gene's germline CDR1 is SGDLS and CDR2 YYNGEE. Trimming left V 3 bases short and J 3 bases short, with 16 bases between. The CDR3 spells CASSAGPGANYEQYF. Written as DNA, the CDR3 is TGTGCCAGCAGCGCTGGACCGGGAGCTAACTACGAGCAGTACTTC. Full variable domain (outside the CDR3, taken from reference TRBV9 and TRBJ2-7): DSGVTQTPKHLITATGQRVTLRCSPRSGDLSVYWYQQSLDQGLQFLIQYYNGEERAKGNILERFSAQQFPDLHSELNLSSLELGDSALYFCASSAGPGANYEQYFGPGTRLTVT.

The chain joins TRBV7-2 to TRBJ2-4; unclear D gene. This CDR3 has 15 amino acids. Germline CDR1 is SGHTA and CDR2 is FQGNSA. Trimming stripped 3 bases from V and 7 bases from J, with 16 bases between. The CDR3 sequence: CASSFLNLDTNIQYF. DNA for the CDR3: TGTGCCAGCAGCTTCCTAAACCTTGACACTAACATTCAGTACTTC.

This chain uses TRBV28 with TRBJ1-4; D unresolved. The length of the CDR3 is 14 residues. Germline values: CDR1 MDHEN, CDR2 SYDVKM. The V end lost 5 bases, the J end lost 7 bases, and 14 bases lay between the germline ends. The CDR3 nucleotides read TGTGCCAGCAGTCCGAGGCACCGGGGTGAAAAACTGTTTTTT. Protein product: CASSPRHRGEKLFF.

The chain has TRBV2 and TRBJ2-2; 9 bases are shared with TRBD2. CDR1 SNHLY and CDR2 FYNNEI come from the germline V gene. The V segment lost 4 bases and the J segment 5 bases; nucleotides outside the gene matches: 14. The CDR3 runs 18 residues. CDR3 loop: CASSGWPSGGRGTGELFF. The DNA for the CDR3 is TGTGCCAGCAGTGGATGGCCCAGCGGGGGGCGAGGGACCGGGGAGCTGTTTTTT.

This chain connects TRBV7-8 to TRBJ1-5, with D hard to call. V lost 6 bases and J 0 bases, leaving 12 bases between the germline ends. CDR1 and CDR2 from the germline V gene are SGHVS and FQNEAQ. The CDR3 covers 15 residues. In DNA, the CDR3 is TGTGCCAGCAGGAGGGAGAGAACTAGCAATCAGCCCCAGCATTTT. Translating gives CASRRERTSNQPQHF.

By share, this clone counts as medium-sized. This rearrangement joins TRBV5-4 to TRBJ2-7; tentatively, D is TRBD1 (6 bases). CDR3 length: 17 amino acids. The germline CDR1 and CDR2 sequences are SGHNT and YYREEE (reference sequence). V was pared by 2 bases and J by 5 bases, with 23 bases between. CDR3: CASSFGAGGRGMNEQYF. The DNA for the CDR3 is TGTGCCAGCAGCTTCGGTGCTGGGGGCCGAGGTATGAACGAGCAGTACTTC.

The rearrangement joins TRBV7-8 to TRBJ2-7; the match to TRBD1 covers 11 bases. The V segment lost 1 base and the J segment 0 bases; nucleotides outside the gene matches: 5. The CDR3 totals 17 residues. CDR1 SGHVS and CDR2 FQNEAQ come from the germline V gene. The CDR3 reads CASSLGPGTGGSYEQYV. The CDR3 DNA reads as TGTGCCAGCAGCTTAGGCCCCGGGACAGGGGGCTCCTACGAGCAGTACGTC.

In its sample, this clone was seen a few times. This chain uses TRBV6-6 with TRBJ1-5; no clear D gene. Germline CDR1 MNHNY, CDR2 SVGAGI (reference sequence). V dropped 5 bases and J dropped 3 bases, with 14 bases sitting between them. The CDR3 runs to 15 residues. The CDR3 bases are TGTGCCAGCAGTCAACTCGCTGTAGTCAATCAGCCCCAGCATTTT. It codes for CASSQLAVVNQPQHF.